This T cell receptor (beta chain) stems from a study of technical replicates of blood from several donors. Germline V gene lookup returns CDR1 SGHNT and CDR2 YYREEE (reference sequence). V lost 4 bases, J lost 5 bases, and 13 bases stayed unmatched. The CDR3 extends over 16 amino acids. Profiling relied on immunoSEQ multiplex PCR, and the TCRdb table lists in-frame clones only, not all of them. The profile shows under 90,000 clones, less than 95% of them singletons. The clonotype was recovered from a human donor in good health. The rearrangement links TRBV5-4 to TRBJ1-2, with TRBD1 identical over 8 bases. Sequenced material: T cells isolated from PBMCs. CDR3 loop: CASSGWQGASQYGYTF. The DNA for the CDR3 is TGTGCCAGCAGCGGGTGGCAGGGGGCAAGTCAATATGGCTACACCTTC.